This T cell receptor beta chain was retrieved from a study of type 1 regulatory T cells. On the study more broadly: T-allo10 is a Tr1-enriched, alloantigen-specific CD4 T cell product made in vitro.

CDR3 size: 12 residues. The germline gives CDR1 LGHDT, CDR2 YNNKEL (reference sequence). V lost 2 bases to trimming and J lost 11 bases, with 12 bases between them. MiXCR, run by TCRdb on the reads, gives a single entry per CDR3 protein. The sample lists 60,000 to 70,000 distinct CDR3 sequences, around 49% occurring once. About this clonotype: What it binds is not known.

The sample was cultured non-Tr1 T cells, either the whole culture or a sorted T cell fraction (not recorded which). The chain links TRBV3-1 to TRBJ1-1; weak D call: TRBD1 (6 bases). This receptor was obtained from a human donor in good health. The CDR3 DNA reads TGTGCCAGCAGCCAACAGGGGATGGTGGCTTTCTTT. Residues: CASSQQGMVAFF.